The present entry profiles one TCR beta chain with its context. These data originate in a study of PD-1 blockade in mismatch repair-deficient tumors. This CDR3 region has 14 residues. Germline lookup yields CDR1 SGHTA and CDR2 FQGNSA. Trimming removed 1 base from V and 5 bases from J, with 12 bases in between. The table came from immunoSEQ multiplex PCR; TCRdb's copy has only in-frame clones and leaves some out. The table records 90,000 to 120,000 clones, over 75% of them present only once. The sequencing here drew on peripheral blood, taken about 33 weeks after starting pembrolizumab. The clonotype originates from an adult with mismatch repair-deficient cancer. The chain has TRBV7-2 and TRBJ2-7, with a possible D match to TRBD1 (5 bases). CDR3 sequence reads: CASSLVRKDNEQYF. In nucleotides, the CDR3 is TGTGCCAGCAGCTTAGTTCGCAAGGACAACGAGCAGTACTTC.